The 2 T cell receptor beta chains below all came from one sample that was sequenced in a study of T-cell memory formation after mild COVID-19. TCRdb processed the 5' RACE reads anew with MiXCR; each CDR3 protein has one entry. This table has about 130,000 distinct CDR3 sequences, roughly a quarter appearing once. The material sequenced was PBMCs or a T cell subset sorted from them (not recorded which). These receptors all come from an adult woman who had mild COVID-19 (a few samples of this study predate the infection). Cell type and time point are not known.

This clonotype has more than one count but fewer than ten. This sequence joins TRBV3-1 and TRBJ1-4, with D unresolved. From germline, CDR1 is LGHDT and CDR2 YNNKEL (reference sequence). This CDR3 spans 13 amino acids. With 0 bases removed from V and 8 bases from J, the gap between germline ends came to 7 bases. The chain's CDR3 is CASSQELGEKLFF. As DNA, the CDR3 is TGTGCCAGCAGCCAAGAACTGGGGGAAAAACTGTTTTTT.

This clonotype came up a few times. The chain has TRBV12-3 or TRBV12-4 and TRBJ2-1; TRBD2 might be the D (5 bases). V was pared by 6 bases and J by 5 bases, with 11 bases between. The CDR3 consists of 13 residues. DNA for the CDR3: TGTGCCAGCAGCCACCCCGGGGACAATGAGCAGTTCTTC. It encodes CASSHPGDNEQFF.